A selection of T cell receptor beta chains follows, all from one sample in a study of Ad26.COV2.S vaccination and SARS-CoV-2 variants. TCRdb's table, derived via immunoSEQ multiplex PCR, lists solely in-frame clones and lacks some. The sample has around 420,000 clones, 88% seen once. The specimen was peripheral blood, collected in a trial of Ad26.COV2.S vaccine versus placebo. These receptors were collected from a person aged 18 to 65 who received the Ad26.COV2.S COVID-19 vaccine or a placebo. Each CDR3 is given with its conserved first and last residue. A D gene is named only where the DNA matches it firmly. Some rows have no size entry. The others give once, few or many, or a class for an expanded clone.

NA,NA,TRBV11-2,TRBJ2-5,CASSRNNFQETQYF,TGTGCCAGCAGCCGTAACAACTTCCAAGAGACCCAGTACTTC
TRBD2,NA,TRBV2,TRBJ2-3,CASYPGLAGASTDTQYF,TGTGCCAGCTACCCGGGACTAGCGGGAGCCAGCACAGATACGCAGTATTTT
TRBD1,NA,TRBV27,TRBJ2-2,CASSYQGANTGELFF,TGTGCCAGCAGTTACCAGGGGGCAAACACCGGGGAGCTGTTTTTT
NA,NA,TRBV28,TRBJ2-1,CASSLPNRLQFF,TGTGCCAGCAGTTTACCGAACAGGCTGCAGTTCTTC
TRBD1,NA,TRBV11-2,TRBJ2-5,CASSLISRGPNLQETQYF,TGTGCCAGCAGCTTAATAAGCAGGGGGCCGAACCTCCAAGAGACCCAGTACTTC
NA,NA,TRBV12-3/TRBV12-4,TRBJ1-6,CASPGDDNSPLHF,TGTGCCAGCCCGGGGGATGATAATTCACCCCTCCACTTT
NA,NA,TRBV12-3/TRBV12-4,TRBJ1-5,CASRGEGQPQHF,TGTGCCAGCAGGGGGGAAGGTCAGCCCCAGCATTTT
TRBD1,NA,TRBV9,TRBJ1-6,CASSAELGQAYNSPLHF,TGTGCCAGCAGCGCCGAGTTGGGACAGGCGTATAATTCACCCCTCCACTTT
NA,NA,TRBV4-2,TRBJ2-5,CASSQSDGETQYF,TGTGCCAGCAGCCAATCGGACGGAGAGACCCAGTACTTC
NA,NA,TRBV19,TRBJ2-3,CASSPGLTSTDTQYF,TGTGCCAGTAGTCCCGGACTAACGAGCACAGATACGCAGTATTTT
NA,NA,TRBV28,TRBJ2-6,CASSLGRFSAGANVLTF,TGTGCCAGCAGTTTGGGCAGGTTTTCGGCTGGGGCCAACGTCCTGACTTTC
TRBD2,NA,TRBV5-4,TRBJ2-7,CASSPRRTLAGGVYEQYF,TGTGCCAGCAGCCCGCGGCGGACCCTAGCGGGGGGGGTATACGAGCAGTACTTC
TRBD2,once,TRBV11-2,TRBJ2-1,CASSPRLANNEQFF,TGTGCCAGCAGCCCTCGACTAGCGAACAATGAGCAGTTCTTC
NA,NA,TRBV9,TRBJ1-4,CASSFGQTNEKLFF,TGTGCCAGCAGCTTTGGACAGACTAATGAAAAACTGTTTTTT
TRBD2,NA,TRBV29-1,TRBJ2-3,CSVEGLGSQYF,TGCAGCGTTGAGGGACTAGGCTCGCAGTATTTT
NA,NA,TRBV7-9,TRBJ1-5,CASSSGLYQPQHF,TGTGCCAGCAGCTCAGGGTTGTACCAGCCCCAGCATTTT
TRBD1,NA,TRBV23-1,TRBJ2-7,CASRTGALEGEQYF,TGCGCCAGCAGAACAGGGGCCCTAGAGGGCGAGCAGTACTTC
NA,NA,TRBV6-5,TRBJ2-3,CASSPLPTDTQYF,TGTGCCAGCAGTCCCCTACCCACAGATACGCAGTATTTT
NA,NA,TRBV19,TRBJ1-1,CASSIFGGRGNTEAFF,TGTGCCAGTAGTATATTTGGGGGGAGAGGGAACACTGAAGCTTTCTTT
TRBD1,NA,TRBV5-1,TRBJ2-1,CASSATGGGNEQFF,TGCGCCAGCAGCGCGACAGGGGGCGGGAATGAGCAGTTCTTC
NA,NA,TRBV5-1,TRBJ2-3,CASSLTGTLNTDTQYF,TGCGCCAGCAGCTTGACCGGGACCCTTAACACAGATACGCAGTATTTT
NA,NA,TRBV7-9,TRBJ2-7,CASSRQGGYEQYF,TGTGCCAGCAGCAGACAGGGAGGTTACGAGCAGTACTTC
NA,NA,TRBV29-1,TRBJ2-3,CSVDPGNTQYF,TGCAGCGTTGATCCGGGGAATACGCAGTATTTT
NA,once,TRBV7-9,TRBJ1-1,CASSDGGSGGPEAFF,TGTGCCAGCAGTGACGGAGGGTCCGGTGGCCCTGAAGCTTTCTTT
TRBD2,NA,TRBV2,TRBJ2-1,CASSRPGLEYNEQFF,TGTGCCAGCAGTCGGCCGGGACTAGAGTACAATGAGCAGTTCTTC
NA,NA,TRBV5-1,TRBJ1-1,CASSWGSDTEAFF,TGCGCCAGCAGCTGGGGAAGCGACACTGAAGCTTTCTTT
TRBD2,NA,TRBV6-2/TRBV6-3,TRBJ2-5,CASSRRLAGGKETQYF,TGTGCCAGCAGCCGTCGATTAGCGGGGGGGAAAGAGACCCAGTACTTC
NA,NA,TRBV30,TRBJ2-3,CAWRPPPATMQYF,TGTGCCTGGAGACCCCCTCCTGCCACTATGCAGTATTTT
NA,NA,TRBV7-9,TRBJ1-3,CASSYEGRRNTIYF,TGTGCCAGCAGCTATGAGGGCCGGAGAAACACCATATATTTT
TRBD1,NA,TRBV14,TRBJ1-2,CASSQTGQGYIGGYGYTF,TGTGCCAGCAGCCAGACGGGACAGGGCTATATTGGGGGCTATGGCTACACCTTC
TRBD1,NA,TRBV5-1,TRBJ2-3,CASSYVPGQTDTQYF,TGCGCCAGCAGCTACGTCCCGGGACAGACAGATACGCAGTATTTT
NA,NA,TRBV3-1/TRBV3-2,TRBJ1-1,CASSTQVNTEAFF,TGTGCCAGCAGCACGCAAGTGAACACTGAAGCTTTCTTT
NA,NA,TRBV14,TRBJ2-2,CASSQDLNTGELFF,TGTGCCAGCAGCCAAGATCTTAACACCGGGGAGCTGTTTTTT
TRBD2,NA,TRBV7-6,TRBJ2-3,CASSQRLAGVDTQYF,TGTGCCAGCAGTCAAAGACTAGCGGGAGTGGATACGCAGTATTTT
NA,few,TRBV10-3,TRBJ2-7,CAISDRDWKYEQYF,TGTGCCATCAGTGATCGGGACTGGAAATACGAGCAGTACTTC
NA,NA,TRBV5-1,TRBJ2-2,CASKLSQGNTGELFF,TGCGCCAGCAAACTTAGCCAGGGAAACACCGGGGAGCTGTTTTTT
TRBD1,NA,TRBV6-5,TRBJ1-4,CASSSTGGLEKLFF,TGTGCCAGCAGTTCGACAGGGGGGCTTGAAAAACTGTTTTTT
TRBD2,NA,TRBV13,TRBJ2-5,CASSLRTSGGHETQYF,TGTGCCAGCAGCTTGAGGACTAGCGGGGGCCATGAGACCCAGTACTTC
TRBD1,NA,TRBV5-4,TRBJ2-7,CASSLGGGDEQYF,TGTGCCAGCAGCTTGGGAGGGGGCGACGAGCAGTACTTC
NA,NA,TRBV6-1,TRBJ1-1,CASSDRSPNEAFF,TGTGCCAGCAGTGACAGGTCCCCGAATGAAGCTTTCTTT
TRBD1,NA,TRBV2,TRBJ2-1,CASRSGQGMTYNEQFF,TGTGCCAGCAGGAGCGGACAGGGGATGACCTACAATGAGCAGTTCTTC
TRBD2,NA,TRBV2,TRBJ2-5,CASRGTSGNQETQYF,TGTGCCAGCAGGGGGACTAGCGGAAACCAAGAGACCCAGTACTTC
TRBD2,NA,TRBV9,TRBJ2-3,CASSLGTSTSPTDTQYF,TGTGCCAGCAGCTTGGGGACTAGCACGTCCCCCACAGATACGCAGTATTTT
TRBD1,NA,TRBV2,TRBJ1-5,CASSERQGDQPQHF,TGTGCCAGCAGTGAGCGACAGGGCGATCAGCCCCAGCATTTT
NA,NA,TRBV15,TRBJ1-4,CATSRGSGSEKLFF,TGTGCCACCAGCAGAGGTTCGGGTAGTGAAAAACTGTTTTTT
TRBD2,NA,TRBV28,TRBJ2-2,CASSNPGGGNTGELFF,TGTGCCAGCAGTAACCCTGGCGGGGGGAACACCGGGGAGCTGTTTTTT
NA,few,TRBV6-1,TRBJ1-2,CASSDGGGGVYGYTF,TGTGCCAGCAGTGACGGTGGAGGGGGAGTCTATGGCTACACCTTC
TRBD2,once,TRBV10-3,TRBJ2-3,CAISGGAEDTQYF,TGTGCCATCAGCGGGGGGGCGGAGGATACGCAGTATTTT
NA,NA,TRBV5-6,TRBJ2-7,CASSLSTVSGEQYF,TGTGCCAGCAGCTTGAGTACGGTCTCCGGCGAGCAGTACTTC
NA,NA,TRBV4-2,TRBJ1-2,CASSHQAQDYGYTF,TGTGCCAGCAGCCACCAAGCTCAGGACTATGGCTACACCTTC
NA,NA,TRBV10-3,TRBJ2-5,CAIRRGLQETQYF,TGTGCCATCCGGCGGGGGCTACAAGAGACCCAGTACTTC
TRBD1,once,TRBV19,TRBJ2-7,CASSIGTDYEQYF,TGTGCCAGTAGTATTGGGACAGACTACGAGCAGTACTTC
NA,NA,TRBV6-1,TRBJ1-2,CASSDRTNGYTF,TGTGCCAGCAGTGATCGGACCAATGGCTACACCTTC
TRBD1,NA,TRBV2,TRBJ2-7,CASHTPGQERTYEQYF,TGTGCCAGCCATACCCCGGGACAGGAGAGAACCTACGAGCAGTACTTC
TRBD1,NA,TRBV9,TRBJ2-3,CASSSGQVSSDTQYF,TGTGCCAGCAGCTCGGGACAGGTTTCCTCAGATACGCAGTATTTT